Sequencing of this TCR beta chain was carried out in a study of T cells after yellow fever vaccination (dated by TCRdb to between 2018 and 2021). About the investigation overall: The SMART-Seq v4 Ultra Low Input RNA kit was used to prepare libraries from fractions with low cell numbers. Bulk TCR alpha and beta repertoires were sequenced longitudinally to track T-cell clones before and after primary and booster YFV17D yellow fever vaccination. Two healthy male donors, one aged 18 to 29 and one aged 30 to 40 years, made up the cohort. Blood was collected at multiple timepoints before and after primary and secondary immunization, and bulk PBMC replicates and cell subsets were isolated. Study-level results and caveats: A small fraction of clonotypes appeared in both the CD4 and CD8 compartments, likely as a result of convergent recombination. Because only a couple of donors were included in the study, the extent to which the findings can be generalized is limited. Most clones expanded after primary vaccination (almost 97% of CD4 and roughly 90% of CD8) were re-detected after the booster, suggesting that broad memory maintenance occurred. Computational filtering was required because FACS-sorted repertoires could contain abundant contaminating clonotypes from the bulk population. Compared with the primary T-cell response, the secondary T-cell response was faster but weaker, reaching its peak on day 5 rather than on day 15.

On this clonotype itself: What antigen it recognizes has not been identified. No much larger clone is present one base from it, and per-base qualities are unavailable.

TCR cDNA was synthesized by 5'RACE template switching, through which a universal primer site and unique molecular identifiers were introduced. cDNA synthesis was primed from both the TCR alpha and TCR beta constant segments. Two PCR steps were used to amplify libraries, with sample barcodes and sequencing adapters being added in the second step. Sequencing of the libraries was done on either Illumina HiSeq 2500 (2x100 bp) or NovaSeq (2x150 bp). Under the source paper's analysis protocol: Reads were demultiplexed and collapsed into UMI consensus sequences with MIGEC, and V(D)J alignment was performed with MiXCR. Using edgeR on replicate PBMC samples, clonotypes were called vaccine-responding if FDR was below 0.01 and the log2 fold change was above 5 up to day 15. CD4 or CD8 identity was assigned to each bulk clonotype according to whether the clonotype was present at higher abundance in the sequenced CD4 repertoire or the sequenced CD8 repertoire. In TCRdb, the public reads were trimmed at Q25 with fastp and aligned with MiXCR, with productive beta chains retained. All rows with the same CDR3 protein become a single entry with the most common DNA and genes. TCRdb's processing, not the authors' own work, is the source of the V and J calls. Counted in this sample were 450,000 to 550,000 distinct CDR3 sequences; around 21% of them appeared once. The ten largest clonotypes hold 14% of the sample.

The treatment or condition label of this sample denotes: live attenuated yellow fever vaccine strain. At every blood-draw timepoint, two biological replicates of bulk PBMCs were collected. PBMCs were isolated from peripheral blood using a standard Ficoll-Paque protocol. RNA was extracted with TriZol from bulk PBMCs, CD4 and CD8 fractions, and dextramer-positive and dextramer-negative fractions. The specimen was PBMCs, collected 15 days after the yellow fever booster vaccination. The sequence derives from a young man who received the YFV17D yellow fever vaccine.

The nucleotides read TGTGCCAGCAGTGAGGCGGGAGGGCCCCACAATGAGCAGTTCTTC. Protein translation: CASSEAGGPHNEQFF. This sequence uses TRBV6-1 and TRBJ2-1; 9 nucleotides in the junction match TRBD2. Germline trimming: 3 bases from V, 5 bases from J; junction bases outside gene matches: 5. CDR1 MNHNS and CDR2 SASEGT are derived from the germline V gene. The CDR3 sequence holds 15 residues, the cysteine and phenylalanine included. The entry retains the CDR3 DNA only, 45 bases that are in frame from base 1.